The 3 T cell receptor beta chains given below trace back to one sample, sequenced in a study of T cell repertoires in cytomegalovirus infection. TCRdb itself ran the reads through MiXCR, one entry per CDR3 protein. The data hold more than 200,000 distinct CDR3 sequences, with roughly 9% observed a single time. The sample taken for sequencing was PBMCs. The receptors stem from a human donor in good health (CMV status not recorded). Some clones in this sample may be carry-over from other donors' samples.

This clonotype was counted ten times or more. The CDR3 reads CASSRSGGAGETQYF. CDR3 DNA sequence: TGTGCCAGCAGTCGTAGCGGGGGGGCCGGAGAGACCCAGTACTTC. The V and J genes are TRBV6-5 and TRBJ2-5; 11 bases agree with TRBD2. The CDR3 covers 15 residues. V was clipped by 5 bases and J by 4 bases; unmatched bases: 6. Germline V CDR1 and CDR2: MNHEY, SVGAGI.

This clonotype was found a few times. The rearrangement joins TRBV20-1 to TRBJ1-1, with TRBD1 matching over 8 bases. The trim removed 3 bases at V and 5 bases at J, leaving 5 bases unmatched. CDR1 and CDR2 (germline): DFQATT, SNEGSKA (reference sequence). The CDR3 consists of 13 residues. The CDR3 region is CSARGTGGTEAFF. The CDR3 DNA follows: TGCAGTGCTAGGGGGACAGGTGGGACTGAAGCTTTCTTT.

This clonotype was counted ten times or more. The chain joins TRBV7-2 to TRBJ2-3; D ambiguous. Germline V gives CDR1 SGHTA, CDR2 FQGNSA. V lost 3 bases and J 7 bases, leaving 8 bases between the germline ends. CDR3 size: 12 residues. For the CDR3, the DNA is TGTGCCAGCAGCTTGGTAACTAATACGCAGTATTTT. Translated: CASSLVTNTQYF.